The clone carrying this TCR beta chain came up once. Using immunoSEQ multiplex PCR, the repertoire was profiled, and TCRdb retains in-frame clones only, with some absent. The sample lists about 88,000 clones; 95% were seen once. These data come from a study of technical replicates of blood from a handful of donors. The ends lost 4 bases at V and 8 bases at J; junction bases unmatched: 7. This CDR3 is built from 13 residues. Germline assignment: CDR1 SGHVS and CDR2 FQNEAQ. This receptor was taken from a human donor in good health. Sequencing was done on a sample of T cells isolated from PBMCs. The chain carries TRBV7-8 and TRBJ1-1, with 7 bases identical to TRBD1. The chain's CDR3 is CASSSLGQVEAFF. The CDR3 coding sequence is TGTGCCAGCAGCTCCTTAGGACAGGTGGAAGCTTTCTTT.